This T cell receptor beta chain was retrieved from a study of blood T cells in healthy people across ages. As regards this clonotype: The antigen remains unidentified.

Through a sample-barcoded 5' primer and a J-beta primer mix, a second PCR was run for roughly 6 to 12 cycles. TCRdb called the 5' RACE reads again in MiXCR, with one record for every CDR3 protein. The repertoire has about 800,000 distinct CDR3 sequences, about 45% of them found once; the top ten carry about a sixth. General observations from the study: Any changes in expanded clonotypes were possibly confounded, as donor CMV status remained unknown. There were more naive CD4+ cells and higher diversity in long-lived donors than in aged donors. Strong correlation existed between TCR beta diversity and naive T cell percentage. Diversity estimates drawn from one million T cells were deemed underestimates.

This clonotype was obtained from a man older than 75 in good health. The sequenced sample was blood.

DNA of the CDR3: TGTGCCAGCAGCTTACCCGGGACTAGCGGGACTCCAGAGCAGTACTTC. Translated, it gives CASSLPGTSGTPEQYF. This chain uses TRBV7-8 with TRBJ2-7, with 13 bases identical to TRBD2. Trimming removed 2 bases from V and 7 bases from J; junction bases left unmatched: 8. CDR3 length: 16 residues. Per germline, CDR1 SGHVS and CDR2 FQNEAQ.